This T cell receptor beta chain is from a study of cytomegalovirus exposure and HLA in healthy donors (TCRdb year 2017). About the full investigation: An earlier analysis of several hundred of the donors reported about 300 Gb of sequence data and some 110 million unique TCR beta sequences obtained from about 200 million T cells. About 280 gigabases of sequencing data and around 80 million unique TCR sequences made up an early release that covered 500 to 700 HLA-typed donors. Of the roughly 400 genotyped donors, less than 90% were placed in the genetic ancestry cluster associated with self-reported Caucasian donors. The study aimed to test whether cataloging public T cell receptors could reveal signatures of past pathogen exposure. The T cell repertoires of under 700 subjects were profiled by immunosequencing and related to cytomegalovirus serostatus. A separate validation cohort of 100 to 150 different subjects was used in addition to the 666-subject first cohort. The study combined high-throughput TCR immunosequencing, statistical association of individual TCRs with disease status, and machine learning to predict cytomegalovirus infection status. In a later analysis, previously published TCR beta repertoires from about 640 donors were re-analyzed and high-resolution HLA genotyping was added so that TCR occurrence patterns could be studied. The later analysis used no new phenotypic data to find candidate immune exposures, relying instead on TCR beta sequences and their occurrence across donors. To decide whether each TCR beta V gene segment behaved as functional or pseudogenic, an earlier analysis of several hundred of the donors relied on high-throughput TCR beta sequencing. Donor age, sex, ethnicity and CMV serostatus were compiled alongside the repertoire data. Genome-wide SNP genotypes for about three fifths of the roughly 670 donors were used in a later genetic analysis, which treated that subset as a discovery cohort. All discovery cohort repertoires had been generated using a single sequencing platform. HLA typing included class I and class II loci at four-digit resolution. Typing coverage varied by locus: 629-630 donors for A, B, C, DRB1 and DQB1; roughly 520 for DQA1; over 600 for DPA1; fewer than 480 for DPB1. Four to six DR-DQ haplotypes were handled as single units for association and clustering, since linkage in the cohort was strong. Across under 500 genotyped donors of the cohort, an average of 235,054 unique TCR beta nucleotide sequences per donor were sequenced, and 15% to 20% of those sequences were non-productive.

As for this clone: Its antigen has not been determined. No base-level quality is on record; no much larger clone is a single base apart.

Libraries were prepared through the immunoSEQ multiplex PCR assay. For the multiplex PCR, a mixture combining 60 forward primers for TCR Vbeta segments and 13 reverse primers for TCR Jbeta segments was used. Amplification of the CDR3 region of rearranged TCR beta genes was performed with a multiplex PCR assay on genomic DNA. The Illumina HiSeq System was used to sequence the amplified TCR beta libraries as 87-base-pair reads. Processing in the source paper ran as follows. A later analysis counted around 72 million unique TCR beta chains across the 650 to 800 repertoires, and about 10 million of these chains were shared by at least two donors. Raw reads were error-corrected and collapsed into unique sequences by a nearest-neighbor algorithm in which closely related sequences were merged to remove PCR and sequencing errors. To assign V, D and J gene segments, CDR3 sequences were aligned to IMGT reference sequences. For a sequence to be retained, at least a six-nucleotide match to both a V gene segment and a J gene segment was required. Rearrangements were classified as productive when the CDR3 lacked stop codons and remained in frame with V and J, and all other rearrangements were classified as non-productive. CDR3 was defined by IMGT convention, running from the second conserved V-encoded cysteine to the conserved J-encoded phenylalanine. The earlier analysis of about 530 of the donors excluded any sequence lacking an unambiguous match to a single V gene segment. In an earlier analysis of 587 of the donors, a V segment was called functional when productive rearrangements were above 56.7%, and segregating when the standard deviation between donors exceeded 5%. To diagnose cytomegalovirus status from the catalog of TCR beta chain sequences, a statistical classification framework was built. V and J gene assignment, in a later analysis, came from comparing TCR nucleotide sequences with IMGT/GENE-DB human TR gene sequences. Using the TCRdist pipeline, a later analysis assigned CDR3 sequences along with most-parsimonious VDJ recombination scenarios. In a later analysis, each TCR beta chain was defined by its CDR3 amino acid sequence together with its V-gene family, and reads without a unique V-gene family were excluded. To address suspected cross-contamination and a sequencing artifact, a later analysis removed 450 to 700 highly shared, low-generation-probability nucleotide sequences. In a later analysis, a clonal expansion index for each public chain was calculated from normalized within-repertoire ranks of inferred template counts. In a later analysis, generation probabilities were computed using a VDJ recombination model fitted to out-of-frame rearrangements, and the results were checked against IGoR. In a later analysis, TCR-TCR, TCR-HLA and TCR-CMV co-occurrence was scored with hypergeometric tests, and a repertoire-size bias correction was applied to TCR pairs. In a later analysis, false discovery rates were estimated by permuting HLA or CMV assignments 20 times. A later analysis grouped co-occurring TCRs with DBSCAN, adding TCRdist sequence similarity when clustering within HLA-allele-positive subsets. Co-occurrence clustering excluded repertoires with fewer than 30,000 or more than 120,000 public chains, plus five with anomalous nucleotide sharing. The table comes from immuneACCESS by way of TCRdb, which keeps in-frame sequences with V and J called. Part of the clones is missing from these tables; in studies checked, under half for an unresolved V gene and the rest for unknown reasons. The V and J calls and clone size were taken over from that table, and D and trimming were inferred from the DNA. Present in this sample are roughly 140,000 clones, more than 75% of which were seen just once. Of the sample, under 4% falls within the top ten clones.

From a lookup of the germline V gene, CDR1 and CDR2 are MDHEN and SYDVKM. V has 2 bases trimmed and J has 11 bases trimmed; junction bases matching no gene number 10. The CDR3 covers 14 residues, taking in both the cysteine and the phenylalanine. Solely the CDR3 DNA is kept, with 42 bases framed from the first base. On the study overall, not on this receptor specifically: An earlier analysis of around 500 of the donors showed that most TCR beta V segments appeared in productive rearrangements either about 87% or about 30% of the time, which broadly matched IMGT annotations. Because some donors lacked HLA typing at each locus, the association tests relied only on the typed subset. A group of highly shared sequence variants was considered likely to be a technical artifact of the sequencing pipeline. Some IMGT-functional V segments, including TRBV6-2 and TRBV6-3, could not be told apart with the 87-base-pair reads, so those segments were excluded. The study listed over 150 TCR beta chains as associated with cytomegalovirus. According to a later analysis, parvovirus B19, influenza, CMV and Epstein-Barr virus appeared linked to several top co-occurrence clusters. The cohort was sequenced for TCR beta chains only, and without alpha or paired-chain data the features that could be detected were limited. When HLA alleles, especially DR and DQ, strongly co-occurred, TCR associations were difficult to assign to individual alleles. According to a later analysis, TCR association rates differed among HLA loci, with DRB1 alleles showing the most associated TCRs and HLA-C alleles showing the fewest. According to a later genetic analysis, donors in an Asian-associated ancestry cluster had fewer N-insertions in productive TCRs than the approximately 670-donor mean. A later analysis associated about 17,000 TCR beta sequences with specific HLA alleles at a false discovery rate of 0.05. The authors suggested that the approach could potentially be generalized to other disease states and immunological phenotypes. According to a later analysis, most CMV-associated TCR beta chains appeared to be HLA-restricted, and the HLA associations seemed to be driven largely by CMV exposure. In a later analysis, HLA-associated TCR beta chains showed more clonal expansion and lower generation probabilities than non-associated chains that were equally common. The classifier was reported to diagnose cytomegalovirus status with high specificity and sensitivity in both the original and validation cohorts. An association between a missense DCLRE1C variant and V-gene and J-gene trimming of TCR beta chains was found in a later genetic analysis and replicated in an independent cohort. The presence/absence analyses assumed that sequencing depth was roughly uniform across donors, and that assumption may not be true. In vitro tests confirmed that a few of the cytomegalovirus-associated TCR beta chains recognize cytomegalovirus antigens. Most TCR sequences were seen in very few donors, while some public TCRs were found in many individuals. Linkage disequilibrium might explain the correlated functional status among segregating V segments, but an unknown experimental factor could not be excluded. Approximately 18 rarely observed V segments, including chromosome 9 orphons, were excluded from the earlier analysis of approximately 600 of the donors because counts were too low. For the cohort, immune exposure information was limited to CMV serostatus. A further reported finding was that TCR beta sequences accurately predicted the HLA-A and HLA-B alleles for most subjects in the first cohort.

The cohort consisted of 600 to 750 healthy bone marrow donors. All cohort members were sampled while nominally healthy, although unrecorded immune exposures were likely present. Of the 670 or so cohort members, about 280 had positive CMV serostatus and roughly 350 had negative CMV serostatus, and CMV serostatus was not recorded for the donor. Each donor provided a peripheral blood sample, and peripheral blood mononuclear cells were used for TCR beta sequencing. The Qiagen DNeasy Blood Extraction Kit was used to extract genomic DNA from the blood cell samples. The sample taken for sequencing was PBMCs. The source is a human donor in good health. In this chain, TRBV28 is recombined with TRBJ1-1, and 8 bases in between align with TRBD1. The nucleotides read TGTGCCAGCAGTTTACCTCTCACAGGGGGTCTGGCTTTCTTT. Protein translation: CASSLPLTGGLAFF.